This T cell receptor beta chain was found in a study of T cell repertoires and HLA-DP antigens. This clone was seen just once. Its antigen is currently unknown. Each pre-culture CD4+ sample aimed for hundreds of thousands of T cell genomes at deep resolution. Sequencing used immunoSEQ multiplex PCR; TCRdb keeps in-frame clones, though not all of them. The data hold approximately 100,000 clones, with around nine tenths observed a single time. The V and J ends lost 5 bases and 7 bases respectively, with 20 bases between them. The CDR3 sequence is 15 residues long. The germline CDR1 and CDR2 sequences are LNHNV and YYDKDF (reference sequence).

The chain has TRBV15 and TRBJ1-2; D is ambiguous. The sequenced sample consisted of CD4+ T cells from PBMCs. The source of this sequence is a man aged 50 or older in good health and CMV-seronegative. CDR3 bases: TGTGCCACCAGCCCCACACCGACCCTAGGATTTGGCTACACCTTC. It encodes CATSPTPTLGFGYTF.